The 15 T cell receptor beta chains below were found in one sample sequenced in a study of response to subunit inactivated influenza vaccine. In TCRdb, the RT-PCR reads were re-called with MiXCR into one record per CDR3 protein. The sample has 500,000 to 600,000 distinct CDR3 sequences, 16% seen once. Sequenced material: CD4+ T cells sorted from PBMCs, taken less than 30 months after vaccination. The receptors shown here come from a man between 50 and 69 years old who received an inactivated influenza vaccine.

V usage is TRBV13 and J usage is TRBJ2-5; the match to TRBD1 covers 7 bases. CDR3 length: 16 residues. CDR1 is PRHDT, CDR2 FYEKMQ, per germline (reference sequence). V gave up 6 bases and J gave up 9 bases; unmatched junction bases: 19. The CDR3 DNA reads TGTGCCAGCAGTGATCGAGCTGGGACAGCAATGTTTTCCCAGTACTTC. Its translation is CASSDRAGTAMFSQYF. Together with reference TRBV13 and TRBJ2-5, the CDR3 gives the full variable domain: AAGVIQSPRHLIKEKRETATLKCYPIPRHDTVYWYQQGPGQDPQFLISFYEKMQSDKGSIPDRFSAQQFSDYHSELNMSSLELGDSALYFCASSDRAGTAMFSQYFGPGTRLLVL.

The chain has TRBV20-1 and TRBJ2-5; 10 nucleotides agree with TRBD1. The germline V gene has CDR1 DFQATT and CDR2 SNEGSKA (reference sequence). This CDR3 contains 13 residues. V shed 6 bases, J shed 4 bases, and the junction held 5 bases outside the gene matches. In nucleotides, the CDR3 is TGCAGTGCACCCGGGACAGGGGTAGAGACCCAGTACTTC. Amino acid sequence: CSAPGTGVETQYF.

The rearrangement links TRBV12-3 or TRBV12-4 to TRBJ2-2, with TRBD2 matching 8 bases. V lost 7 bases and J lost 7; bases outside the gene matches: 11. The CDR3 runs 15 residues. The chain's CDR3 is CASTPGLGAFGELFF. CDR3 bases: TGTGCCAGCACCCCGGGACTAGGCGCTTTCGGGGAGCTGTTTTTT.

In this sample, this clonotype turned up many times. The genes are TRBV3-1 and TRBJ2-3; possibly TRBD1 or TRBD2 for D (5 bases each). CDR1 and CDR2 from the germline V gene are LGHDT and YNNKEL (reference sequence). Trimming shortened V by 8 bases and J by 6 bases, and 15 bases separated the two germline ends. The CDR3 is 13 residues long. The CDR3 bases are TGTGCCAGCGGGACCCCCGGCTCTGATACGCAGTATTTT. The encoded protein is CASGTPGSDTQYF.

This clonotype has only a few counts. The chain has TRBV3-1 and TRBJ1-1; D might be TRBD1 (5 bases). The CDR3 sequence is 14 residues long. V lost 6 bases to trimming and J lost 3 bases, with 14 bases between them. CDR1 is LGHDT, CDR2 YNNKEL, per germline (reference sequence). The CDR3 is CASRGGARDTEAFF. CDR3 nucleotides: TGTGCCAGCAGAGGCGGGGCGCGGGACACTGAAGCTTTCTTT.

This chain links TRBV14 with TRBJ2-5; D is perhaps TRBD1 (6 bases). Trimming left V 2 bases short and J 5 bases short, with 15 bases between. Germline lookup yields CDR1 SGHDN and CDR2 FVKESK. There are 15 residues in the CDR3. CDR3 nucleotide sequence: TGTGCCAGCAGCCAAATAGTGACAGGATGGGAGACCCAGTACTTC. It is translated as CASSQIVTGWETQYF. The complete variable domain, with remaining parts taken from reference TRBV14 and TRBJ2-5, reads EAGVTQFPSHSVIEKGQTVTLRCDPISGHDNLYWYRRVMGKEIKFLLHFVKESKQDESGMPNNRFLAERTGGTYSTLKVQPAELEDSGVYFCASSQIVTGWETQYFGPGTRLLVL.

This clonotype was counted a few times. The chain recombines TRBV4-3 with TRBJ2-5; 13 bases are shared with TRBD2. Trimming took 4 bases from V and 9 from J; bases not matched to a gene: 11. Germline CDR1 is LGHNA and CDR2 is YSLEER. CDR3 length equals 16 residues. The CDR3 reads CASSPGTSGAKRAQYF. CDR3 coding DNA: TGCGCCAGCAGCCCAGGGACTAGCGGGGCCAAGAGGGCCCAGTACTTC.

This clonotype was seen at least ten times. The chain recombines TRBV16 with TRBJ1-3, with D unresolved. V dropped 0 bases and J dropped 0 bases, with 6 bases sitting between them. Germline V gene lookup returns CDR1 KGHSY and CDR2 FQNENV. This CDR3 comprises 15 residues. CDR3 residues: CASSQSRYSGNTIYF. The CDR3 region has the DNA TGTGCCAGCAGCCAATCAAGATACTCTGGAAACACCATATATTTT.

V and J are TRBV3-1 and TRBJ2-2; no reliable D call. Germline values: CDR1 LGHDT, CDR2 YNNKEL (reference sequence). The CDR3 sequence is 15 residues long. Trimming stripped 2 bases from V and 4 bases from J, with 11 bases between. The CDR3 DNA follows: TGTGCCAGCAGCCAAAGGATGTCTGGCACCGGGGAGCTGTTTTTT. Its translation is CASSQRMSGTGELFF.

This chain links TRBV19 with TRBJ1-2, with 9 positions matching TRBD1. This CDR3 has 14 residues. The germline V gene encodes CDR1 LNHDA and CDR2 SQIVND (reference sequence). J lost 5 bases, V lost 7 bases, and 8 bases had no gene match. This CDR3 is CASKVQGARYGYTF. CDR3 nucleotide sequence: TGTGCCAGTAAAGTACAGGGGGCTCGGTATGGCTACACCTTC.

The V gene is TRBV30, the J gene TRBJ2-7; D may be TRBD1 or TRBD2 (5 bases each). CDR3 length: 13 amino acids. The V gene lost 4 bases and the J gene lost 0 bases, with 10 bases spanning the gap. The germline V gene has CDR1 GTSNPN and CDR2 SVGIG (reference sequence). The CDR3 DNA is TGTGCCTGGAAGTGGGGACCCTCCTACGAGCAGTACTTC. Translated, it gives CAWKWGPSYEQYF.

This clonotype was seen a few times. The rearrangement joins TRBV29-1 to TRBJ2-5; weak D call: TRBD1 (6 bases). Germline V gene data show CDR1 as SQVTM and CDR2 as ANQGSEA. V lost 2 bases and J 5 bases, leaving 18 bases between the germline ends. This CDR3 region has 15 residues. The CDR3 DNA follows: TGCAGCGTTGAACGGGGCAGGGGACGTTCCGAGACCCAGTACTTC. Its protein product is CSVERGRGRSETQYF.

This clonotype came up a few times. The chain carries TRBV29-1 and TRBJ2-3; TRBD2 is a possible D gene (5 bases). With 8 bases removed from V and 2 bases from J, the gap between germline ends came to 14 bases. Germline loops: CDR1 SQVTM, CDR2 ANQGSEA. The CDR3 runs 13 residues. The CDR3 here is CSTGSGLTDTQYF. CDR3 nucleotide sequence: TGCAGCACCGGAAGCGGACTCACAGATACGCAGTATTTT.

A few counts support this clonotype. The chain carries TRBV7-6 and TRBJ2-3, with D uncertain. Germline lookup yields CDR1 SGHVS and CDR2 FNYEAQ. V was shortened by 4 bases and J by 4 bases, with 21 bases between the two germline ends. This CDR3 region has 17 residues. DNA for the CDR3: TGTGCCAGCAGCTCCCTTATACCCACCGGGCCCTCAGATACGCAGTATTTT. It codes for CASSSLIPTGPSDTQYF.

This clonotype has just a few counts. This chain connects TRBV20-1 to TRBJ2-7; TRBD1 matches at 12 bases. CDR3 length equals 14 residues. V dropped 2 bases and J dropped 6; count of bases not matched to a gene: 5. CDR1 and CDR2 from the germline V gene are DFQATT and SNEGSKA (reference sequence). The CDR3 coding sequence is TGCAGTGCTAGATCCGGGACAGGGGGCCTCGAGCAGTACTTC. Its protein is CSARSGTGGLEQYF.